This T cell receptor (beta chain) was found in a study of T cells after yellow fever vaccination. Findings and caveats of the study: One caveat is that FACS-sorted repertoires could contain abundant clonotypes contaminating from the bulk population.

This clonotype was counted a few times. No antigen is known for it. Synthesis of TCR cDNA relied on 5'RACE template switching, which attached a universal primer site and UMIs. TCRdb fed the 5' RACE reads into MiXCR, producing one record per CDR3 protein. The top ten hold about 15% of the sample, which has fewer than 400,000 distinct CDR3 sequences, 6.2% seen once. The CDR3 is 14 amino acids. CDR1 is LNHDA, CDR2 SQIVND, per germline (reference sequence). Trimming took off 7 bases at V and 0 bases at J, with 10 bases between the two ends. This TCR came from a man between 25 and 39 years old who received the YFV17D yellow fever vaccine. Sequenced material: PBMCs, taken 5 days after the yellow fever booster vaccination. V and J are TRBV19 and TRBJ1-5; no clear D gene. The DNA of the CDR3 is TGTGCCAGTAAGACGGTCTATAGCAATCAGCCCCAGCATTTT. This encodes CASKTVYSNQPQHF.